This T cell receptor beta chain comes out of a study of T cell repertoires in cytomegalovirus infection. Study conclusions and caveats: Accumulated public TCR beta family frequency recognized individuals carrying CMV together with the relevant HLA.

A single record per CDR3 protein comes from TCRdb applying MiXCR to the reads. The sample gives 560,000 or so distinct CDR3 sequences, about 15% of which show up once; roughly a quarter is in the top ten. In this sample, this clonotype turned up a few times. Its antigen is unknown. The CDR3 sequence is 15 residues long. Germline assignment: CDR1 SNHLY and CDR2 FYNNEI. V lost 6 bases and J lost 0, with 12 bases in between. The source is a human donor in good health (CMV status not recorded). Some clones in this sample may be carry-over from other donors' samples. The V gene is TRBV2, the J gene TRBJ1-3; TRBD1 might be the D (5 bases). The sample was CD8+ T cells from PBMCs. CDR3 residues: CASRGDGNSGNTIYF. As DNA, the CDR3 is TGTGCCAGCAGGGGGGACGGCAACTCTGGAAACACCATATATTTT.